These T cell receptor beta chains were read from a single sample in a study of cytomegalovirus exposure and HLA in healthy donors. Generated by immunoSEQ multiplex PCR, the TCRdb table keeps only in-frame clones and is missing some. The sample has about 140,000 clones, 86% seen once. The sample comprised PBMCs. The receptors here all came from a man younger than 35 in good health and CMV-seronegative. The CDR3 runs from the conserved cysteine through the conserved F or W. A D gene is named only where the DNA matches it firmly. Clone size is not always given. Where it is, it says once, few, many or a class for expanded clones.

d_gene: TRBD1; j_gene: TRBJ1-2; abundance: once; v_gene: TRBV7-9; CDR3aa: CASSLNRGDLYGYTF; CDR3nt: TGTGCCAGCAGCCTAAACAGGGGGGATCTCTACGGCTACACCTTC
d_gene: TRBD2; j_gene: TRBJ2-3; abundance: .; v_gene: TRBV7-6; CDR3aa: CASSLESSGKATQYF; CDR3nt: TGTGCCAGCAGCTTAGAATCTAGCGGGAAGGCCACGCAGTATTTT
d_gene: .; j_gene: TRBJ2-7; abundance: once; v_gene: TRBV18; CDR3aa: CASSPTGSLYEQYF; CDR3nt: TGTGCCAGCTCACCAACGGGGAGCCTCTACGAGCAGTACTTC
d_gene: .; j_gene: TRBJ2-7; abundance: .; v_gene: TRBV5-6; CDR3aa: CASSIRETQQYF; CDR3nt: TGTGCCAGCAGCATCAGGGAAACCCAGCAGTACTTC
d_gene: .; j_gene: TRBJ1-2; abundance: .; v_gene: TRBV5-1; CDR3aa: CASSPFLGDGGYTF; CDR3nt: TGCGCCAGCAGCCCGTTTTTGGGAGACGGTGGCTACACCTTC
d_gene: TRBD1; j_gene: TRBJ1-1; abundance: .; v_gene: TRBV6-1; CDR3aa: CASSVRDRVAEAFF; CDR3nt: TGTGCCAGCAGTGTCCGGGACAGGGTTGCTGAAGCTTTCTTT
d_gene: .; j_gene: TRBJ2-7; abundance: .; v_gene: TRBV2; CDR3aa: CASSSGWNYEQYF; CDR3nt: TGTGCCAGCAGTTCAGGGTGGAACTACGAGCAGTACTTC
d_gene: TRBD2; j_gene: TRBJ2-2; abundance: .; v_gene: TRBV11-2; CDR3aa: CASSSSGLAGTGELFF; CDR3nt: TGTGCCAGCAGCTCCTCGGGACTAGCGGGTACCGGGGAGCTGTTTTTT
d_gene: .; j_gene: TRBJ2-7; abundance: .; v_gene: TRBV6-1; CDR3aa: CASSPSFRYEQYF; CDR3nt: TGTGCCAGCAGTCCCTCGTTCCGCTACGAGCAGTACTTC
d_gene: TRBD1; j_gene: TRBJ2-1; abundance: .; v_gene: TRBV7-9; CDR3aa: CASSPTSTTGGGEQFF; CDR3nt: TGTGCCAGCAGCCCCACTTCAACGACAGGGGGCGGTGAGCAGTTCTTC
d_gene: .; j_gene: TRBJ1-5; abundance: .; v_gene: TRBV4-3; CDR3aa: CASSQDQFNQPQHF; CDR3nt: TGCGCCAGCAGCCAAGATCAGTTTAATCAGCCCCAGCATTTT
d_gene: .; j_gene: TRBJ1-5; abundance: many; v_gene: TRBV4-1; CDR3aa: CASSQEGSQPQHF; CDR3nt: TGCGCCAGCAGCCAAGAGGGGAGTCAGCCCCAGCATTTT
d_gene: TRBD1; j_gene: TRBJ1-4; abundance: .; v_gene: TRBV7-9; CDR3aa: CASSVVQGTGEKLFF; CDR3nt: TGTGCCAGCAGCGTCGTACAGGGGACGGGCGAAAAACTGTTTTTT
d_gene: TRBD2; j_gene: TRBJ2-7; abundance: once; v_gene: TRBV7-2; CDR3aa: CASSPGGFEQYF; CDR3nt: TGTGCCAGCAGCCCGGGAGGGTTCGAGCAGTACTTC
d_gene: .; j_gene: TRBJ2-7; abundance: .; v_gene: TRBV18; CDR3aa: CASSPRDINYEQYF; CDR3nt: TGTGCCAGCTCACCACGGGACATCAACTACGAGCAGTACTTC
d_gene: .; j_gene: TRBJ2-7; abundance: .; v_gene: TRBV7-9; CDR3aa: CASSRGAGRQYF; CDR3nt: TGTGCCAGCAGCCGTGGGGCGGGGAGACAGTACTTC
d_gene: TRBD1; j_gene: TRBJ2-7; abundance: .; v_gene: TRBV11-2; CDR3aa: CASSSESDRGYEQYF; CDR3nt: TGTGCCAGCAGCTCCGAGAGCGACAGGGGCTACGAGCAGTACTTC
d_gene: .; j_gene: TRBJ2-7; abundance: .; v_gene: TRBV5-1; CDR3aa: CASTPSLGTSYEQYF; CDR3nt: TGCGCCAGCACTCCCTCCCTCGGGACATCCTACGAGCAGTACTTC
d_gene: TRBD2; j_gene: TRBJ2-5; abundance: .; v_gene: TRBV11-2; CDR3aa: CASRDRLASVWETQYF; CDR3nt: TGTGCCAGCAGGGACAGACTAGCGTCGGTGTGGGAGACCCAGTACTTC
d_gene: TRBD1; j_gene: TRBJ2-1; abundance: once; v_gene: TRBV27; CDR3aa: CASSFSWDREGEQFF; CDR3nt: TGTGCCAGCAGTTTCTCCTGGGACAGGGAAGGGGAGCAGTTCTTC
d_gene: .; j_gene: TRBJ2-3; abundance: .; v_gene: TRBV6-5; CDR3aa: CASDWGREVNTQYF; CDR3nt: TGTGCCAGCGATTGGGGCAGAGAAGTGAATACGCAGTATTTT
d_gene: TRBD2; j_gene: TRBJ2-7; abundance: .; v_gene: TRBV10-3; CDR3aa: CAISGTSGSYEQYF; CDR3nt: TGTGCCATCAGTGGGACTAGCGGGAGCTACGAGCAGTACTTC
d_gene: .; j_gene: TRBJ2-2; abundance: .; v_gene: TRBV11-3; CDR3aa: CASSLTSQKLFF; CDR3nt: TGTGCCAGCAGCTTGACCTCACAGAAGCTGTTTTTT
d_gene: .; j_gene: TRBJ1-1; abundance: .; v_gene: TRBV18; CDR3aa: CASSGQNTEAFF; CDR3nt: TGTGCCAGCTCGGGACAGAACACTGAAGCTTTCTTT
d_gene: .; j_gene: TRBJ1-1; abundance: .; v_gene: TRBV5-6; CDR3aa: CASSPDRITEAFF; CDR3nt: TGTGCCAGCAGCCCGGACAGAATTACTGAAGCTTTCTTT
d_gene: TRBD2; j_gene: TRBJ2-7; abundance: .; v_gene: TRBV27; CDR3aa: CASSLSASGSYEQYF; CDR3nt: TGTGCCAGCAGTTTAAGCGCTAGCGGGTCATACGAGCAGTACTTC
d_gene: TRBD1; j_gene: TRBJ2-5; abundance: once; v_gene: TRBV4-1; CDR3aa: CASSRTGGGETQYF; CDR3nt: TGCGCCAGCAGCCGTACAGGGGGCGGGGAGACCCAGTACTTC
d_gene: .; j_gene: TRBJ1-1; abundance: .; v_gene: TRBV2; CDR3aa: CASSVVGGNTEAFF; CDR3nt: TGTGCCAGCAGTGTTGTGGGGGGGAACACTGAAGCTTTCTTT
d_gene: .; j_gene: TRBJ2-3; abundance: .; v_gene: TRBV18; CDR3aa: CASSQDSNTDTQYF; CDR3nt: TGTGCCAGCTCGCAGGACTCAAACACAGATACGCAGTATTTT
d_gene: .; j_gene: TRBJ2-1; abundance: .; v_gene: TRBV18; CDR3aa: CASSPTGGLYTHEQFF; CDR3nt: TGTGCCAGCTCACCGACGGGGGGCCTATACACCCATGAGCAGTTCTTC
d_gene: .; j_gene: TRBJ2-1; abundance: .; v_gene: TRBV5-3; CDR3aa: CARTQWTVRGERDEQFF; CDR3nt: TGTGCCAGAACCCAATGGACAGTCAGGGGGGAACGAGATGAGCAGTTCTTC
d_gene: .; j_gene: TRBJ1-1; abundance: .; v_gene: TRBV18; CDR3aa: CASSPGENTEAFF; CDR3nt: TGTGCCAGCTCACCGGGAGAGAACACTGAAGCTTTCTTT
d_gene: TRBD1; j_gene: TRBJ1-6; abundance: few; v_gene: TRBV6-4; CDR3aa: CASSESGTGNSPLHF; CDR3nt: TGTGCCAGCAGTGAATCAGGGACAGGGAATTCACCCCTCCACTTT
d_gene: .; j_gene: TRBJ1-1; abundance: .; v_gene: TRBV19; CDR3aa: CASSHFSGRLLNTEAFF; CDR3nt: TGTGCCAGTAGCCATTTTTCCGGCAGGTTATTGAACACTGAAGCTTTCTTT
d_gene: .; j_gene: TRBJ2-3; abundance: .; v_gene: TRBV27; CDR3aa: CASSLFKNTDTQYF; CDR3nt: TGTGCCAGCAGTTTATTTAAAAACACAGATACGCAGTATTTT
d_gene: .; j_gene: TRBJ2-6; abundance: .; v_gene: TRBV4-2; CDR3aa: CASSRGHSGANVLTF; CDR3nt: TGTGCCAGCAGCCGGGGACACTCTGGGGCCAACGTCCTGACTTTC
d_gene: .; j_gene: TRBJ2-7; abundance: .; v_gene: TRBV25-1; CDR3aa: CARKLIDRRSYEQYF; CDR3nt: TGTGCCAGAAAACTTATAGACAGGAGATCCTACGAGCAGTACTTC
d_gene: .; j_gene: TRBJ2-7; abundance: .; v_gene: TRBV19; CDR3aa: CASSPTGPWDEQYF; CDR3nt: TGTGCCAGTAGTCCGACAGGACCTTGGGACGAGCAGTACTTC